Sequencing of this T cell receptor (beta chain) was carried out in a study of T-cell memory formation after mild COVID-19. TCRdb processed the 5' RACE reads anew with MiXCR; each CDR3 protein has one entry. Among about 250,000 distinct CDR3 sequences listed, 15% were seen once. On this clonotype itself: Antigen unknown.

J was trimmed by 3 bases and V by 5 bases; bases with no gene match: 10. Per germline, CDR1 LNHNV and CDR2 YYDKDF (reference sequence). The CDR3 covers 16 residues. Whole-study results and caveats: Pre-infection memory carried some responding clones, suggesting that cross-reactive memory joined. Later expanders leaned CD4+, whereas clones that contracted between day 15 and 85 were balanced CD4/CD8.

V and J are TRBV15 and TRBJ2-3; TRBD2 matches at 8 bases. The origin of this receptor is an adult woman who had mild COVID-19 (a few samples of this study predate the infection). Cell type and time point are not known. Source material: PBMCs or a T cell subset sorted from them (not recorded which). CDR3 coding DNA: TGTGCCACCAGCGTCGAGATAGCGGGGTTTACAGATACGCAGTATTTT. Amino acids: CATSVEIAGFTDTQYF. Complete variable domain (other parts from reference TRBV15 and TRBJ2-3): DAMVIQNPRYQVTQFGKPVTLSCSQTLNHNVMYWYQQKSSQAPKLLFHYYDKDFNNEADTPDNFQSRRPNTSFCFLDIRSPGLGDTAMYLCATSVEIAGFTDTQYFGPGTRLTVL.